The T cell receptor beta chain under discussion was sequenced for a study of CD8+ T cells in alopecia areata. Findings and limits, study-wide: In patients, TCRs were shared less clearly than in mice, and HLA may possibly be involved.

Sequencing used cDNA as its template, made by extracting RNA and reverse transcribing it. Repertoires were generated with immunoSEQ multiplex PCR, while TCRdb's copy carries only in-frame clones and drops some. The sample includes 150,000 to 200,000 clones, less than 70% of them seen just once. In this sample, this clone turned up a few times. Its antigen is unidentified. The V gene lost 3 bases and the J gene lost 2 bases, with 14 bases spanning the gap. In germline, CDR1 is GTSNPN, CDR2 SVGIG (reference sequence). There are 15 residues in the CDR3. This sample's treatment: oral pan-JAK inhibitor, 5-10 mg twice daily.

The V gene is TRBV30, the J gene TRBJ1-5, with D possibly TRBD1 on 6 matching bases. The specimen was CD4+ T cells sorted from blood, collected at week 4, from a patient treated with tofacitinib. The source is a human donor with alopecia areata. Here the CDR3 DNA reads TGTGCCTGGAGGCAACCCGGGGGCGGCAATCAGCCCCAGCATTTT. It translates to CAWRQPGGGNQPQHF.